One and the same sample provided the 29 T cell receptor beta chains below, sequenced in a study of CD8 T cells in Susac syndrome. Random hexamers were used to reverse transcribe the RNA input (0.5 to 1 ug). MiXCR, run by TCRdb on the immunoSEQ multiplex PCR reads, gives a single entry per CDR3 protein. The table records 150,000 to 200,000 distinct CDR3 sequences, 93% of them present only once. Sequencing input: CD4+ T cells from PBMCs. These receptors all stem from a human donor in good health.

This chain links TRBV5-1 with TRBJ2-2; D is tentatively TRBD1 or TRBD2 (6 bases each). V was pared by 0 bases and J by 4 bases, with 16 bases between. In germline, CDR1 is SGHRS, CDR2 YFSETQ. The CDR3 covers 17 residues. DNA for the CDR3: TGCGCCAGCAGCTTGGTTGGGGGGCATCAGGGCACCGGGGAGCTGTTTTTT. It yields the protein CASSLVGGHQGTGELFF. The complete variable domain, with remaining parts taken from reference TRBV5-1 and TRBJ2-2, reads KAGVTQTPRYLIKTRGQQVTLSCSPISGHRSVSWYQQTPGQGLQFLFEYFSETQRNKGNFPGRFSGRQFSNSRSEMNVSTLELGDSALYLCASSLVGGHQGTGELFFGEGSRLTVL.

This chain connects TRBV7-6 to TRBJ2-3; D unclear. The V end lost 6 bases, the J end lost 7 bases, and 8 bases lay between the germline ends. The germline CDR1 and CDR2 sequences are SGHVS and FNYEAQ. The CDR3 totals 11 residues. The CDR3 loop is CASRPKNTQYF. The CDR3 bases are TGTGCCAGCAGACCGAAAAATACGCAGTATTTT.

The chain recombines TRBV29-1 with TRBJ2-3; D uncertain. This CDR3 is built from 11 residues. Trimming took 7 bases from V and 3 from J, leaving 8 bases between them. Germline V gives CDR1 SQVTM, CDR2 ANQGSEA. CDR3: CSGGKTDTQYF. As DNA, the CDR3 is TGCAGCGGTGGAAAGACAGATACGCAGTATTTT.

The rearrangement links TRBV11-1 to TRBJ1-1; TRBD1 matches at 7 bases. Losses at the gene ends were 6 bases for V and 6 bases for J; bases not matched to a gene: 13. Germline CDR1 and CDR2: SGHAT and FQDESV (reference sequence). This CDR3 contains 15 residues. Here the CDR3 DNA reads TGTGCCAGCAGTCCCGGACAGGTGGAAGATCCTGAAGCTTTCTTT. It specifies CASSPGQVEDPEAFF. The full variable domain, completed using reference TRBV11-1 and TRBJ1-1, is EAEVAQSPRYKITEKSQAVAFWCDPISGHATLYWYRQILGQGPELLVQFQDESVVDDSQLPKDRFSAERLKGVDSTLKIQPAELGDSAMYLCASSPGQVEDPEAFFGQGTRLTVV.

This clonotype was detected only once. The V gene is TRBV29-1, the J gene TRBJ1-1; 7 positions match TRBD1. CDR1 and CDR2 from the germline V gene are SQVTM and ANQGSEA. Trimming at V came to 3 bases and at J to 3 bases, leaving 4 bases not matched to a gene. This CDR3 has 13 amino acids. The CDR3 loop is CSVEQTGDTEAFF. The CDR3 nucleotides are TGCAGCGTTGAGCAAACAGGGGACACTGAAGCTTTCTTT.

The rearrangement uses TRBV20-1 and TRBJ2-5, with 9 bases lining up with TRBD1. Losses at the gene ends were 5 bases for V and 7 bases for J; bases not matched to a gene: 14. Germline CDR1 DFQATT, CDR2 SNEGSKA (reference sequence). The CDR3 extends over 15 amino acids. CDR3 sequence: CSAGTGTGSTGTQYF. CDR3 DNA sequence: TGCAGTGCTGGTACCGGGACAGGGTCTACCGGGACCCAGTACTTC.

This chain connects TRBV12-3 or TRBV12-4 to TRBJ1-2; no reliable D call. Trimming took off 3 bases at V and 4 bases at J, with 9 bases between the two ends. The CDR3 length is 13 residues. As DNA, the CDR3 is TGTGCCAGCAGTTTGGGGAAGGGCTATGGCTACACCTTC. Amino acid sequence: CASSLGKGYGYTF.

J is TRBJ2-5 and V is TRBV20-1; D is unresolved. Looked up from germline, CDR1 is DFQATT and CDR2 is SNEGSKA (reference sequence). This CDR3 has 13 amino acids. V was cut by 2 bases and J by 5 bases, with 12 bases left in between. The CDR3 protein is CSARPPPAETQYF. For the CDR3, the DNA is TGCAGTGCTAGACCCCCCCCCGCGGAGACCCAGTACTTC.

The chain has TRBV12-3 or TRBV12-4 and TRBJ1-2, with D maybe TRBD1 (5 bases). Trimming stripped 3 bases from V and 0 bases from J, with 11 bases between. The CDR3 totals 15 residues. This chain's CDR3 is CASSFAGHPNYGYTF. The CDR3 DNA reads TGTGCCAGCAGTTTTGCAGGACATCCTAACTATGGCTACACCTTC.

The V and J genes are TRBV20-1 and TRBJ2-3; tentative D call: TRBD1 (6 bases). In germline, CDR1 is DFQATT, CDR2 SNEGSKA (reference sequence). Trimming took 5 bases from V and 1 from J, leaving 13 bases between them. The CDR3 is made up of 14 amino acids. The CDR3 protein is CSAPHPGGTDTQYF. The DNA for the CDR3 is TGCAGTGCTCCCCACCCAGGGGGCACAGATACGCAGTATTTT.

This chain connects TRBV29-1 to TRBJ2-7; D remains ambiguous. Looked up from germline, CDR1 is SQVTM and CDR2 is ANQGSEA. The CDR3 covers 12 residues. V was clipped by 4 bases and J by 4 bases, with 11 bases between them. The CDR3 sequence is CSVVALGYEQYF. DNA of the CDR3: TGCAGCGTTGTAGCTCTGGGGTACGAGCAGTACTTC.

The gene calls are TRBV5-6 and TRBJ2-2; D call uncertain. Per the germline V gene, CDR1 is SGHDT and CDR2 is YYEEEE. Trimming left V 4 bases short and J 5 bases short, with 9 bases between. The CDR3 spans 13 residues. In DNA, the CDR3 is TGTGCCAGCAGCCCCACCTCGACCGGGGAGCTGTTTTTT. This gives the protein CASSPTSTGELFF.

The J gene is TRBJ2-6, the V gene TRBV7-9; 10 positions match TRBD1. Germline-derived CDR1 and CDR2 are SEHNR and FQNEAQ (reference sequence). CDR3 size: 19 residues. J was trimmed by 0 bases and V by 1 base; bases with no gene match: 6. CDR3 bases: TGTGCCAGCAGCTTAGGGTCGGGACAGGGGATCTCTGGGGCCAACGTCCTGACTTTC. Protein product: CASSLGSGQGISGANVLTF.

The chain links TRBV4-1 to TRBJ1-6, with 10 bases lining up with TRBD1. CDR3 size: 17 residues. Germline CDR1 is MGHRA and CDR2 is YSYEKL. Trimming at V came to 1 base and at J to 9 bases, leaving 9 bases not matched to a gene. CDR3 nucleotides: TGCGCCAGCAGCCAAGTCCGACAGGGGGCGAAGACTTCACCCCTCCACTTT. It yields the protein CASSQVRQGAKTSPLHF.

In this sample, this clonotype turned up once. The J gene is TRBJ1-3, the V gene TRBV18; D is ambiguous. The germline CDR1 and CDR2 sequences are KGHSH and LQKENI. Trimming took 3 bases from V and 0 from J, leaving 9 bases between them. This CDR3 is 15 amino acids long. CDR3: CASSPAESSGNTIYF. The CDR3, as DNA: TGTGCCAGCTCACCGGCGGAGAGCTCTGGAAACACCATATATTTT.

This rearrangement joins TRBV9 to TRBJ2-3, with 7 bases aligning to TRBD2. This CDR3 spans 18 amino acids. Germline trimming cut 4 bases from V and 4 bases from J; bases unmatched to any gene: 18. Looked up from germline, CDR1 is SGDLS and CDR2 is YYNGEE. The CDR3 spells CASSSVGGGPFLPDTQYF. The CDR3 DNA reads as TGTGCCAGCAGCTCCGTGGGCGGGGGACCCTTTCTTCCAGATACGCAGTATTTT. Complete variable domain (other parts from reference TRBV9 and TRBJ2-3): DSGVTQTPKHLITATGQRVTLRCSPRSGDLSVYWYQQSLDQGLQFLIQYYNGEERAKGNILERFSAQQFPDLHSELNLSSLELGDSALYFCASSSVGGGPFLPDTQYFGPGTRLTVL.

V gene TRBV5-1 combines with J gene TRBJ2-7; 11 bases agree with TRBD1. Trimming cost V 4 bases and J 3 bases; bases outside gene matches: 9. Germline V gene sequence: CDR1 SGHRS, CDR2 YFSETQ. This CDR3 region has 16 residues. CDR3 DNA: TGCGCCAGCAGCCCCGGGACAGGGGGTATGCTCTACGAGCAGTACTTC. Its translation is CASSPGTGGMLYEQYF.

This clonotype was seen a few times. V gene TRBV18 combines with J gene TRBJ2-7; 11 bases are shared with TRBD1. The CDR3 spans 16 residues. Per the germline V gene, CDR1 is KGHSH and CDR2 is LQKENI. V gave up 3 bases and J gave up 3 bases; unmatched junction bases: 7. The CDR3 reads CASSPGQGAFGYEQYF. The CDR3 DNA is TGTGCCAGCTCACCTGGACAGGGGGCGTTTGGCTACGAGCAGTACTTC.

This rearrangement joins TRBV2 to TRBJ1-2; the D gene is possibly TRBD1 (6 bases). The V end was cut by 11 bases, the J end by 2 bases, with 18 bases between. The CDR3 is 14 amino acids. Germline CDR1 reads SNHLY; CDR2 reads FYNNEI. The CDR3 DNA follows: TGTGCCGTCAAGCGACAGGCAACGAACTATGGCTACACCTTC. This sequence encodes CAVKRQATNYGYTF.

The rearrangement links TRBV28 to TRBJ1-1; 7 bases fit TRBD1. The V gene's germline CDR1 is MDHEN and CDR2 SYDVKM. CDR3 length equals 12 residues. Unmatched junction bases numbered 5, after V lost 6 bases and J lost 7 bases. The CDR3 DNA reads as TGTGCCAGCAGGGAGACAGGGTATGAAGCTTTCTTT. It codes for CASRETGYEAFF.

In its sample, this clonotype was seen once. This chain uses TRBV12-3 or TRBV12-4 with TRBJ2-5; possibly TRBD1 or TRBD2 for D (6 bases each). The CDR3 totals 14 residues. V lost 3 bases to trimming and J lost 2 bases, with 10 bases between them. This CDR3 is CASSFGGTQETQYF. The CDR3 nucleotides are TGTGCCAGCAGTTTTGGCGGGACACAAGAGACCCAGTACTTC.

This chain uses TRBV5-1 with TRBJ1-6; 7 bases agree with TRBD1. The CDR3 length is 14 residues. With 2 bases clipped from V and 6 bases from J, the junction kept 2 bases outside the gene matches. The germline V gene has CDR1 SGHRS and CDR2 YFSETQ. The CDR3 DNA reads TGCGCCAGCAGCTTCGGGACAGTTAATTCACCCCTCCACTTT. It specifies CASSFGTVNSPLHF.

This chain connects TRBV12-3 or TRBV12-4 to TRBJ2-1; 9 bases are shared with TRBD2. The CDR3 sequence is 15 residues long. V lost 3 bases, J lost 8 bases, and 8 bases stayed unmatched. CDR3 coding DNA: TGTGCCAGCAGTTTGAATAGCGGGGGCGCAGATGAGCAGTTCTTC. Amino acid sequence: CASSLNSGGADEQFF.

J is TRBJ2-3 and V is TRBV7-9; 11 nucleotides match TRBD2. V lost 5 bases, J lost 7 bases, and 5 bases stayed unmatched. Germline lookup yields CDR1 SEHNR and CDR2 FQNEAQ (reference sequence). This CDR3 spans 14 amino acids. DNA for the CDR3: TGTGCCAGCAGCCCTGGGACTAGCGGACATACGCAGTATTTT. It codes for CASSPGTSGHTQYF.

The chain uses TRBV27 and TRBJ2-1; D possibly uses TRBD1 or TRBD2 (6 bases each). The germline V gene encodes CDR1 MNHEY and CDR2 SMNVEV (reference sequence). Between the trimmed V and J ends, which lost 1 base and 4 bases, there was a span of 11 bases. CDR3 length: 15 amino acids. CDR3 coding DNA: TGTGCCAGCAGTTTATTAGGGGGGCCTTACAATGAGCAGTTCTTC. Translation: CASSLLGGPYNEQFF.

This sequence joins TRBV12-3 or TRBV12-4 and TRBJ1-3; a possible D gene is TRBD1 (6 bases). The V end was cut by 7 bases, the J end by 7 bases, with 17 bases between. The length of the CDR3 is 14 residues. The CDR3 sequence is CASTRDMNRNTIYF. The DNA for the CDR3 is TGTGCCAGCACCCGGGACATGAATCGGAACACCATATATTTT.

The V call is TRBV10-3, the J call TRBJ2-7; a possible D gene is TRBD2 (6 bases). Trimming stripped 2 bases from V and 5 bases from J, with 16 bases between. Germline V gene lookup returns CDR1 ENHRY and CDR2 SYGVKD. The CDR3 length is 15 residues. The CDR3 spells CAISELRDWSHEQYF. CDR3 DNA sequence: TGTGCCATCAGTGAGCTCCGGGACTGGAGCCACGAGCAGTACTTC.

The J gene is TRBJ2-7, the V gene TRBV6-5, with 8 bases matching TRBD2. CDR1 and CDR2 from the germline V gene are MNHEY and SVGAGI. CDR3 length: 13 amino acids. The trim removed 7 bases at V and 2 bases at J, leaving 4 bases unmatched. CDR3 DNA sequence: TGTGCCAGCACCTCGGGGGGGGCCTACGAGCAGTACTTC. Translating it yields CASTSGGAYEQYF.

V gene TRBV21-1 combines with J gene TRBJ2-4; the D call of TRBD1 is as the table states it, not checked on the DNA. TRBV21-1 is deemed a pseudogene. The CDR3 totals 19 residues. This chain's CDR3 is CASSKDATGGRGAKNIQYF. For the CDR3, the DNA is TGTGCCAGCAGCAAAGACGCCACAGGGGGGAGAGGAGCCAAAAACATTCAGTACTTC.